The TCR beta chain under discussion was sequenced for a study of T cells in Graves' hyperthyroidism and ophthalmopathy. The CDR3 regions of TCR beta were amplified from RNA transcripts. Carried out on the TCR CDR3, a first-round RT-PCR used the HTBI primer set. TCRdb re-derived calls from the multiplex PCR reads in MiXCR, one entry per CDR3 protein. This table has 350,000 or so distinct CDR3 sequences, roughly 15% appearing once. The CDR3 runs to 17 residues. V lost 4 bases, J lost 6 bases, and 7 bases stayed unmatched. The V gene's germline CDR1 is PRHDT and CDR2 FYEKMQ (reference sequence). Patients aged 18 to 65 had newly diagnosed hyperthyroidism that had lasted under 2 months. Investigators excluded patients with uncontrolled infection, other autoimmune disease, pregnancy or lactation. Diagnoses were made from clinical symptoms, serum measures (thyroxine and TRAb), thyroid ultrasound and orbital computed tomography.

This clonotype was seen a few times. The origin of this receptor is a woman in her thirties with Graves' hyperthyroidism that later progressed to Graves' ophthalmopathy. The genes are TRBV13 and TRBJ2-2, with TRBD2 matching over 14 bases. The specimen sequenced was blood. The CDR3: CASSSRPGLAGAGELFF. The DNA of the CDR3 is TGTGCCAGCAGCTCTAGACCGGGACTAGCGGGAGCCGGGGAGCTGTTTTTT. Together with reference TRBV13 and TRBJ2-2, the CDR3 gives the full variable domain: AAGVIQSPRHLIKEKRETATLKCYPIPRHDTVYWYQQGPGQDPQFLISFYEKMQSDKGSIPDRFSAQQFSDYHSELNMSSLELGDSALYFCASSSRPGLAGAGELFFGEGSRLTVL.